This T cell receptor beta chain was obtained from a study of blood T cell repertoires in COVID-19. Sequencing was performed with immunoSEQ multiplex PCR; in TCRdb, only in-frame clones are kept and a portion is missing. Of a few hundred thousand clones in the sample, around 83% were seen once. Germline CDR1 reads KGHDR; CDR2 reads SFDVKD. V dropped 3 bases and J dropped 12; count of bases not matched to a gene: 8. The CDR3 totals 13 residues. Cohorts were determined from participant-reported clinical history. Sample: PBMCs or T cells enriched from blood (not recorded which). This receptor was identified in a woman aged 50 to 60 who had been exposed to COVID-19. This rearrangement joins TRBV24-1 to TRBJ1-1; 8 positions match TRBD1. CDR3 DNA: TGTGCCACCAGTGATCGCCGACAGGGGCGGTCTTTCTTT. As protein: CATSDRRQGRSFF.